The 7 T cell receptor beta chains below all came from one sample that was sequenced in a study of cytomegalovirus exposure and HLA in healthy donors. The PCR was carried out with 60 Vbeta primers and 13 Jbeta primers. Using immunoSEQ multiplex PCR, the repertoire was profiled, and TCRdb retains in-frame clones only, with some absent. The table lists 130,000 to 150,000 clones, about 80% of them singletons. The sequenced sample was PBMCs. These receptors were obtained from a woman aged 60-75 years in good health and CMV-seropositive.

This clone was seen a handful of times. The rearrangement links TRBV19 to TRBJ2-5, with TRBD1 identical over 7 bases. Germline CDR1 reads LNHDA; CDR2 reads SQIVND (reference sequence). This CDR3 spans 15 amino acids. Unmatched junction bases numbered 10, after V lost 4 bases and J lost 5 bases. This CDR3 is CASSNGRDRVETQYF. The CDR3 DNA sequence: TGTGCCAGTAGTAACGGTCGCGACAGGGTTGAGACCCAGTACTTC.

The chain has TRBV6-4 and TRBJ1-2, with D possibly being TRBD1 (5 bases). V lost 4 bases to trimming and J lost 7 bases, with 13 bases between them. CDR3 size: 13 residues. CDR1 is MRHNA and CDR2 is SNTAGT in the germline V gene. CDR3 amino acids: CASSVRQGSGYTF. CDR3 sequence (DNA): TGTGCCAGCAGTGTAAGGCAGGGCTCTGGCTACACCTTC.

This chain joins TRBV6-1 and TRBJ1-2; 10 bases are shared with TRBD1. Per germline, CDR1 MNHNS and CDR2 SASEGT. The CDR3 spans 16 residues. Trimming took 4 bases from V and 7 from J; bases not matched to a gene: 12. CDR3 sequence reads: CASSVTTTGGRIGYTF. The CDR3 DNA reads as TGTGCCAGCAGTGTGACTACGACAGGGGGCAGGATTGGCTACACCTTC.

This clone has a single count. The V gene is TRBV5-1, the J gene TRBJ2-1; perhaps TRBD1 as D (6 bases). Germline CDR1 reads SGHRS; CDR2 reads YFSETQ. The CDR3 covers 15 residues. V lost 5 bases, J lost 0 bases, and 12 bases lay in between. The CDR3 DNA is TGCGCCAGCAGACAGACAGGTGACTCCTACAATGAGCAGTTCTTC. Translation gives CASRQTGDSYNEQFF.

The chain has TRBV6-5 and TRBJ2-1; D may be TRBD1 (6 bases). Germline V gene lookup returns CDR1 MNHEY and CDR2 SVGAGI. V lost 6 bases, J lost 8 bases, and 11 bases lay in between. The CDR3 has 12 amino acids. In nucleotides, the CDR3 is TGTGCCAGCAGATCAAACAGGGATGAGCAGTTCTTC. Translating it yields CASRSNRDEQFF.

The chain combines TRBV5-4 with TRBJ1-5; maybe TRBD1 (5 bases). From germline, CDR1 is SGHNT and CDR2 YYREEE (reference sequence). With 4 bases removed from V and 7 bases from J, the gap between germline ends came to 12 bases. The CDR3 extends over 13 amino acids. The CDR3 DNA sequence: TGTGCCAGCAGCCCCGGGGGGGACCAGCCCCAGCATTTT. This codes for CASSPGGDQPQHF.

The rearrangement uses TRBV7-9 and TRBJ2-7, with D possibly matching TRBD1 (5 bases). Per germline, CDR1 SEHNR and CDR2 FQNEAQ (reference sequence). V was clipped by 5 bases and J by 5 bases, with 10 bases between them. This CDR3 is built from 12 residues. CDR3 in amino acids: CASSATGNEQYF. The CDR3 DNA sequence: TGTGCCAGCAGCGCCACAGGAAACGAGCAGTACTTC.